The 31 T cell receptor beta chains presented below share a single source sample, sequenced in a study of T cell repertoires in cytomegalovirus infection. MiXCR, run by TCRdb on the reads, gives a single entry per CDR3 protein. The table shows 550,000 to 700,000 distinct CDR3 sequences, with almost 40% occurring only once. No antigen has been identified for these receptors. Sequences were derived from cultured PBMCs, sampled from culture after CMV antigen stimulation. The receptors were sampled from a human donor in good health (CMV status not recorded). Some clones in this sample may be carry-over from other donors' samples.

A few counts support this clonotype. The chain joins TRBV6-5 to TRBJ2-3; TRBD2 is a possible D gene (5 bases). The germline gives CDR1 MNHEY, CDR2 SVGAGI. The CDR3 is 14 amino acids. Between the trimmed V and J ends, which lost 6 bases and 6 bases, there was a span of 16 bases. Here the CDR3 reads CASSQDFSRDTQYF. In nucleotides, the CDR3 is TGTGCCAGCAGCCAGGACTTCTCCCGGGATACGCAGTATTTT.

J is TRBJ2-2 and V is TRBV7-4; 7 bases align to TRBD2. V lost 6 bases and J lost 4; bases outside the gene matches: 8. This CDR3 spans 15 amino acids. From germline, CDR1 is SGHVT and CDR2 SQSDAQ. The CDR3 coding sequence is TGTGCCAGCAGTCGACAAAGCGGGACCACCGGGGAGCTGTTTTTT. It codes for CASSRQSGTTGELFF.

The chain joins TRBV10-3 to TRBJ1-5; D might be TRBD1 (5 bases). CDR3 length: 16 residues. Trimming removed 0 bases at V and 0 bases at J, with 9 bases between. Per the germline V gene, CDR1 is ENHRY and CDR2 is SYGVKD. CDR3 region: CAISESGRYSNQPQHF. For the CDR3, the DNA is TGTGCCATCAGTGAGTCGGGACGATATAGCAATCAGCCCCAGCATTTT.

The chain employs TRBV27 and TRBJ2-7; D ambiguous. Germline CDR1 reads MNHEY; CDR2 reads SMNVEV (reference sequence). CDR3 size: 10 residues. The ends were cut back, 9 bases at V and 9 bases at J, with 12 bases in the middle. The CDR3 loop is CARFAPRQYF. The DNA for the CDR3 is TGTGCCAGGTTTGCCCCAAGGCAGTACTTC.

The chain couples TRBV11-2 to TRBJ2-5, with TRBD2 identical over 8 bases. This CDR3 comprises 16 residues. Germline CDR1 reads SGHAT; CDR2 reads FQNNGV. J lost 0 bases, V lost 4 bases, and 7 bases had no gene match. The chain's CDR3 is CASSSTSGAYQETQYF. In nucleotides, the CDR3 is TGTGCCAGCAGCTCTACTAGCGGAGCGTACCAAGAGACCCAGTACTTC.

The J gene is TRBJ2-1, the V gene TRBV5-3, with D possibly being TRBD1 (5 bases). TRBV5-3 is an ORF, with its function uncertain. The CDR3 totals 16 residues. V was shortened by 8 bases and J by 6 bases, with 24 bases between the two germline ends. Here the CDR3 reads CASSPAARAAPNEQFF. DNA for the CDR3: TGTGCCAGCAGCCCGGCGGCCAGGGCGGCCCCCAATGAGCAGTTCTTC.

The chain uses TRBV7-3 and TRBJ2-4; no definite D call. V was trimmed by 2 bases and J by 6 bases, leaving 8 bases between them. Germline assignment: CDR1 SGHTA and CDR2 FQGTGA. The CDR3 is 13 residues long. CDR3 residues: CASSLDLTNIQYF. CDR3 DNA: TGTGCCAGCAGCTTAGATCTAACAAACATTCAGTACTTC.

The CDR3 DNA is TGTGCCAGCAGCCAGTGGGACAAATACGAGCAGTACTTC. It is translated as CASSQWDKYEQYF. The chain is built from TRBV7-9 and TRBJ2-7; D is possibly TRBD1 (6 bases). Trimming pared 5 bases from V and 4 bases from J, leaving 12 bases between. CDR3 length: 13 amino acids. Germline CDR1 is SEHNR and CDR2 is FQNEAQ (reference sequence).

V usage is TRBV7-2 and J usage is TRBJ2-7; D remains unclear. Deletions cut 4 bases from V and 2 bases from J, with 12 bases between. This CDR3 spans 14 amino acids. In germline, CDR1 is SGHTA, CDR2 FQGNSA. CDR3 protein: CASSSIDGPYEQYF. The CDR3 DNA follows: TGTGCCAGCAGCTCAATAGACGGCCCCTACGAGCAGTACTTC.

This clonotype was picked up a small number of times. Here the CDR3 reads CASSLSSAFSDTQYF. CDR3 nucleotide sequence: TGTGCCAGCAGCTTAAGTTCGGCCTTCTCAGATACGCAGTATTTT. The chain uses TRBV7-2 and TRBJ2-3, with no clear D. Germline CDR1 is SGHTA and CDR2 is FQGNSA. CDR3 length: 15 residues. Between the trimmed V and J ends, which lost 2 bases and 4 bases, there was a span of 13 bases.

V usage is TRBV12-5 and J usage is TRBJ2-5, with D possibly being TRBD1 (6 bases). CDR1 is LGHNT and CDR2 is FRNRAP in the germline V gene. V dropped 7 bases and J dropped 5 bases, with 14 bases sitting between them. The CDR3 covers 13 residues. CDR3 in amino acids: CASAHHRDETQYF. CDR3 DNA: TGTGCTAGTGCCCATCACAGGGACGAGACCCAGTACTTC.

V is TRBV20-1 and J is TRBJ2-7; D ambiguous. The CDR3 contains 13 residues. Trimming pared 5 bases from V and 2 bases from J, leaving 13 bases between. CDR1 is DFQATT and CDR2 is SNEGSKA in the germline V gene (reference sequence). The CDR3, as DNA: TGCAGTGCTCACCGGACCGACCCCTACGAGCAGTACTTC. This codes for CSAHRTDPYEQYF.

This clonotype was observed at least ten times. The chain couples TRBV7-2 to TRBJ1-1, with D maybe TRBD1 (5 bases). V was shortened by 5 bases and J by 7 bases, with 11 bases between the two germline ends. The CDR3 loop spans 12 amino acids. Germline V gene lookup returns CDR1 SGHTA and CDR2 FQGNSA. CDR3 coding DNA: TGTGCCAGCAGCCTCGACAGAGTTGAAGCTTTCTTT. It yields the protein CASSLDRVEAFF.

There are a few counts of this clonotype. This chain links TRBV12-3 or TRBV12-4 with TRBJ2-1, with a tentative D call TRBD1 (5 bases). The CDR3 consists of 14 residues. Trimming left V 2 bases short and J 9 bases short, with 14 bases between. CDR3 residues: CASSLNQGWGEQFF. The CDR3, as DNA: TGTGCCAGCAGTTTAAATCAGGGATGGGGTGAGCAGTTCTTC.

This sequence joins TRBV24-1 and TRBJ2-3; D remains ambiguous. Trimming removed 4 bases at V and 0 bases at J, with 13 bases between. This CDR3 spans 16 amino acids. CDR1 KGHDR and CDR2 SFDVKD come from the germline V gene. CDR3 coding DNA: TGTGCCACCAGTGAATCCAGGTATTCCAGCACAGATACGCAGTATTTT. Translating gives CATSESRYSSTDTQYF.

This clonotype turned up a few times. The genes are TRBV7-2 and TRBJ1-1, with D hard to call. This CDR3 has 15 residues. In germline, CDR1 is SGHTA, CDR2 FQGNSA. The V and J ends lost 1 base and 3 bases respectively, with 12 bases between them. CDR3 DNA sequence: TGTGCCAGCAGCTTAGGATCAAGGGCGGACACTGAAGCTTTCTTT. Encoded protein: CASSLGSRADTEAFF.

This clonotype has just a few counts. The chain recombines TRBV19 with TRBJ2-4; 7 bases map to TRBD2. Per germline, CDR1 LNHDA and CDR2 SQIVND (reference sequence). The CDR3 totals 15 residues. V lost 7 bases, J lost 0 bases, and 6 bases stayed unmatched. The CDR3 region has the DNA TGTGCCAGTATTGGGCGGGGGATAGCCAAAAACATTCAGTACTTC. It is translated as CASIGRGIAKNIQYF.

This clonotype was seen more than once but under ten times. CDR3 protein: CSGGRINTEAFF. The CDR3 coding sequence is TGCAGCGGGGGACGGATAAACACTGAAGCTTTCTTT. The chain is built from TRBV29-1 and TRBJ1-1; possible D gene TRBD1, 5 bases. CDR3 size: 12 residues. Trimming stripped 7 bases from V and 2 bases from J, with 11 bases between. Germline-derived CDR1 and CDR2 are SQVTM and ANQGSEA.

The chain joins TRBV7-8 to TRBJ2-7, with D hard to call. V lost 5 bases, J lost 2 bases, and 16 bases lay in between. Germline values: CDR1 SGHVS, CDR2 FQNEAQ. The CDR3 is 15 residues long. CDR3: CASSPPYEFTYEQYF. Written as DNA, the CDR3 is TGTGCCAGCAGCCCGCCTTACGAGTTCACCTACGAGCAGTACTTC.

This clonotype was counted ten times or more. The rearrangement links TRBV7-6 to TRBJ2-3, with D perhaps TRBD1 (5 bases). The CDR3 length is 15 residues. V was shortened by 3 bases and J by 12 bases, with 22 bases between the two germline ends. The V gene's germline CDR1 is SGHVS and CDR2 FNYEAQ. The CDR3 protein is CASSLGRTTQGSQYF. CDR3 DNA: TGTGCCAGCAGCTTGGGGCGGACAACCCAAGGTTCCCAGTATTTT.

This clonotype was counted a single time. V usage is TRBV20-1 and J usage is TRBJ1-4, with 8 bases lining up with TRBD1. V was clipped by 5 bases and J by 4 bases; unmatched bases: 0. Germline V gene lookup returns CDR1 DFQATT and CDR2 SNEGSKA (reference sequence). The CDR3 covers 12 residues. CDR3 sequence: CSADRGNEKLFF. CDR3 nucleotides: TGCAGTGCTGACAGGGGTAATGAAAAACTGTTTTTT.

The J gene is TRBJ2-1, the V gene TRBV7-8; TRBD1 aligns across 7 bases. This CDR3 spans 17 amino acids. V was pared by 1 base and J by 6 bases, with 12 bases of the junction left unmatched. Germline CDR1 reads SGHVS; CDR2 reads FQNEAQ. For the CDR3, the DNA is TGTGCCAGCAGCTTAGTGGTTCAGGGGGTCCTCCCCAATGAGCAGTTCTTC. Protein: CASSLVVQGVLPNEQFF.

The chain links TRBV28 to TRBJ1-1; no firm D call. This CDR3 has 15 residues. Germline V gene data show CDR1 as MDHEN and CDR2 as SYDVKM. V was pared by 0 bases and J by 3 bases, with 11 bases between. CDR3 sequence: CASSLWRVGYTEAFF. CDR3 nucleotides: TGTGCCAGCAGTTTATGGCGGGTAGGGTACACTGAAGCTTTCTTT.

This clonotype was seen a handful of times. The chain joins TRBV7-2 to TRBJ2-7, with 11 bases matching TRBD1. The J segment lost 4 bases and the V segment lost 1 base, leaving 6 bases of the junction unmatched. Per germline, CDR1 SGHTA and CDR2 FQGNSA. The CDR3 is 16 residues long. CDR3 sequence reads: CASSLVGTGGHYEQYF. The CDR3 DNA reads TGTGCCAGCAGCTTAGTGGGGACAGGGGGACATTACGAGCAGTACTTC.

This chain uses TRBV20-1 with TRBJ1-5, with D possibly matching TRBD1 (6 bases). The V end lost 6 bases, the J end lost 2 bases, and 17 bases lay between the germline ends. CDR3 size: 15 residues. Germline-derived CDR1 and CDR2 are DFQATT and SNEGSKA (reference sequence). Here the CDR3 reads CSAKGGTRGNQPQHF. CDR3 DNA sequence: TGCAGTGCCAAAGGGGGGACTCGGGGCAATCAGCCCCAGCATTTT.

In its sample, this clonotype was seen a few times. The J gene is TRBJ1-5, the V gene TRBV7-2, with 9 bases fitting TRBD1. There are 15 residues in the CDR3. Per the germline V gene, CDR1 is SGHTA and CDR2 is FQGNSA. V shed 2 bases and J 4 bases; nucleotides not matched to a gene: 3. CDR3 DNA sequence: TGTGCCAGCAGCTTAAACGGACAGGGGAATCAGCCCCAGCATTTT. Translation gives CASSLNGQGNQPQHF. Filled out from reference TRBV7-2 and TRBJ1-5, the complete variable domain reads GAGVSQSPSNKVTEKGKDVELRCDPISGHTALYWYRQSLGQGLEFLIYFQGNSAPDKSGLPSDRFSAERTGGSVSTLTIQRTQQEDSAVYLCASSLNGQGNQPQHFGDGTRLSIL.

This clonotype was picked up a small number of times. This chain uses TRBV7-6 with TRBJ1-6, with a tentative D call TRBD1 (5 bases). V dropped 3 bases and J dropped 7 bases, with 7 bases sitting between them. CDR3 size: 13 residues. The germline gives CDR1 SGHVS, CDR2 FNYEAQ. The CDR3 spells CASSLTENSPLHF. In DNA, the CDR3 is TGTGCCAGCAGCTTGACAGAAAATTCACCCCTCCACTTT.

The V gene is TRBV12-3 or TRBV12-4, the J gene TRBJ1-1; D is unresolved. The ends were cut back, 5 bases at V and 4 bases at J, with 11 bases in the middle. The CDR3 is 13 residues long. CDR3 nucleotide sequence: TGTGCCAGCAGTCGCAGTAGTGTCACTGAAGCTTTCTTT. Translating it yields CASSRSSVTEAFF.

This chain links TRBV7-3 with TRBJ2-5; D is perhaps TRBD2 (6 bases). Trimming took 5 bases from V and 5 from J, leaving 18 bases between them. The V gene's germline CDR1 is SGHTA and CDR2 FQGTGA. The CDR3 extends over 15 amino acids. The CDR3 reads CASSGGGTRGETQYF. CDR3 DNA: TGTGCCAGCAGCGGCGGAGGGACCCGAGGCGAGACCCAGTACTTC.

The rearrangement links TRBV7-4 to TRBJ2-3; 9 bases fit TRBD1. J lost 3 bases, V lost 6 bases, and 7 bases had no gene match. Per the germline V gene, CDR1 is SGHVT and CDR2 is SQSDAQ. This CDR3 is built from 15 residues. The CDR3 bases are TGTGCCAGCAGGGACACAGGGGGCATAACAGATACGCAGTATTTT. Amino acids: CASRDTGGITDTQYF.

V is TRBV12-3 or TRBV12-4 and J is TRBJ2-2; D remains unclear. With 3 bases removed from V and 6 bases from J, the gap between germline ends came to 11 bases. This CDR3 has 14 amino acids. The CDR3 is CASSFDSSSGELFF. The CDR3 DNA reads TGTGCCAGCAGTTTTGACTCCTCCTCCGGGGAGCTGTTTTTT.